The T cell receptor (beta chain) under discussion was sequenced for a study of CD8+CD57+ T cells in acquired aplastic anemia. Overall study results and limits: The study found no significant CD8+ Simpson's diversity difference between patients and controls.

The use of genomic DNA as template underpinned the TCR beta VDJ and CDR3 profiling. MiXCR was run by TCRdb on the reads, yielding one entry per CDR3 protein. The profile shows about 41,000 distinct CDR3 sequences, approximately 63% of them singletons. Germline V gene sequence: CDR1 SNHLY, CDR2 FYNNEI. Trimming took off 8 bases at V and 3 bases at J, with 18 bases between the two ends. The CDR3 contains 15 residues. Selection for sequencing was limited to patients who had shown CD8+CD57+ cell expansion by flow cytometry. About this clonotype itself: Its antigen is undetermined.

The TCR originated in a human donor with aplastic anemia. The sequencing input was sorted CD4+, CD8+, or CD8+CD57+ T cells (not recorded which) from PBMCs. The rearrangement links TRBV2 to TRBJ2-3, with D possibly matching TRBD1 (6 bases). CDR3 in amino acids: CASRPSIGGTDTQYF. CDR3 nucleotides: TGTGCCAGCCGACCTTCAATAGGGGGAACAGATACGCAGTATTTT.